This T cell receptor beta chain comes out of a study of shared clonotypes between healthy human individuals. Note on this clone: What it recognizes is unknown.

Per germline, CDR1 SNHLY and CDR2 FYNNEI. This CDR3 comprises 15 residues. Trimming cost V 7 bases and J 5 bases, with 17 bases left between them. Deep was the level at which the assay was run. Data came from immunoSEQ multiplex PCR; TCRdb stores just in-frame clones and leaves some out. The sample has some 680,000 clones; around 73% are singletons. Study findings and constraints: The donor pool, a small one, limited the genetic and exposure-history diversity represented. Several donors showed sharing of approximately 4.7% of naive CD4 clonotypes.

V usage is TRBV2 and J usage is TRBJ1-4; D is unclear. This clonotype originated in a woman in her 30s in good health. Sequenced sample: memory CD4+ T cells sorted from blood. Subset meaning: CD45RA-negative fraction. DNA for the CDR3: TGTGCCAGCACGGATAGTGGCACAGCAAATGAAAAACTGTTTTTT. This codes for CASTDSGTANEKLFF.